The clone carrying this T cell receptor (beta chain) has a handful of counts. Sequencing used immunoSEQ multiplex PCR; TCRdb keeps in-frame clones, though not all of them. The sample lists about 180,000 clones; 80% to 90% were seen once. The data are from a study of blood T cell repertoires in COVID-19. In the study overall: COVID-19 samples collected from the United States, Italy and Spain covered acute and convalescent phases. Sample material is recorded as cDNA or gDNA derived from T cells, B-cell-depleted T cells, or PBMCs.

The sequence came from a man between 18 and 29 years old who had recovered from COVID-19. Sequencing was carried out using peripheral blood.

The CDR3 nucleotides read TGTGCCAGCAGGGTAACAGGGAGCTCCTATAATTCACCCCTCCACTTT. It codes for CASRVTGSSYNSPLHF. The V call is TRBV11-2, the J call TRBJ1-6; the D gene is possibly TRBD1 (6 bases). The CDR3 has 16 amino acids. The germline V gene has CDR1 SGHAT and CDR2 FQNNGV. Trimming shortened V by 6 bases and J by 0 bases, and 12 bases separated the two germline ends.